The next 12 T cell receptor beta chains were all read from a single sample in a study of blood T cell repertoires in COVID-19. Assay used: immunoSEQ multiplex PCR; TCRdb lists only in-frame clones, some missing. The sample lists 220,000 or so clones, about 94% occurring once. Sequenced material: peripheral blood. These receptors came from a man aged 55 to 70 with COVID-19, enrolled during active disease.

The chain is built from TRBV11-2 and TRBJ1-2, with D unclear. V lost 5 bases and J 0 bases, leaving 13 bases between the germline ends. This CDR3 has 15 amino acids. Germline CDR1 and CDR2: SGHAT and FQNNGV. The CDR3 is CASSPLVSSNYGYTF. Written as DNA, the CDR3 is TGTGCCAGCAGCCCACTGGTTTCCTCTAACTATGGCTACACCTTC.

The chain recombines TRBV3-1 (or the pseudogene TRBV3-2) with TRBJ1-2; 7 bases fit TRBD1. CDR3 length: 15 amino acids. Per germline, CDR1 LGHDT and CDR2 YNNKEL (reference sequence). V shed 4 bases, J shed 8 bases, and the junction held 13 bases outside the gene matches. The CDR3 nucleotides read TGTGCCAGCAGCCCAGCCTCTACAGGGGTGATAGGCTACACCTTC. Translation gives CASSPASTGVIGYTF.

This clone has just one count. The rearrangement links TRBV29-1 to TRBJ1-3; 7 bases line up with TRBD1. The CDR3 runs to 14 residues. Trimming at V came to 6 bases and at J to 4 bases, leaving 9 bases not matched to a gene. The germline gives CDR1 SQVTM, CDR2 ANQGSEA. The chain's CDR3 is CSVSERQGGNTIYF. The CDR3 DNA reads as TGCAGCGTCTCCGAACGACAGGGCGGAAACACCATATATTTT.

V usage is TRBV5-6 and J usage is TRBJ2-7, with TRBD1 identical over 9 bases. Looked up from germline, CDR1 is SGHDT and CDR2 is YYEEEE. Trimming cost V 3 bases and J 2 bases; bases outside gene matches: 6. The CDR3 is 15 amino acids. In DNA form, the CDR3 reads TGTGCCAGCAGCTCTCCGGGACAGGGTCCCTACGAGCAGTACTTC. Translated: CASSSPGQGPYEQYF. The full variable domain, completed using reference TRBV5-6 and TRBJ2-7, is DAGVTQSPTHLIKTRGQQVTLRCSPKSGHDTVSWYQQALGQGPQFIFQYYEEEERQRGNFPDRFSGHQFPNYSSELNVNALLLGDSALYLCASSSPGQGPYEQYFGPGTRLTVT.

This chain connects TRBV11-2 to TRBJ2-7, with D possibly TRBD2 on 5 matching bases. This CDR3 contains 12 residues. From germline, CDR1 is SGHAT and CDR2 FQNNGV. V was trimmed by 2 bases and J by 6 bases, leaving 8 bases between them. The CDR3 nucleotides are TGTGCCAGCAGCTTACTACGGGGCGAGCAGTACTTC. As protein: CASSLLRGEQYF.

The chain combines TRBV29-1 with TRBJ1-2; 8 bases align to TRBD1. Germline V gives CDR1 SQVTM, CDR2 ANQGSEA. This CDR3 contains 13 residues. Losses at the gene ends were 3 bases for V and 7 bases for J; bases not matched to a gene: 7. In nucleotides, the CDR3 is TGCAGCGTTGAGCCAGGGGGCGGCGGTGGCTACACCTTC. Amino acids: CSVEPGGGGGYTF.

This chain uses TRBV11-2 with TRBJ1-1; 7 bases fit TRBD1. Germline V gene lookup returns CDR1 SGHAT and CDR2 FQNNGV. The CDR3 has 15 amino acids. With V trimmed by 5 bases and J by 1 base, 7 bases remained unmatched. CDR3: CASSRPPGGNTEAFF. Written as DNA, the CDR3 is TGTGCCAGCAGCCGCCCTCCAGGGGGGAACACTGAAGCTTTCTTT.

The J gene is TRBJ1-6, the V gene TRBV27; no definite D call. CDR3 length: 16 amino acids. Germline V gene lookup returns CDR1 MNHEY and CDR2 SMNVEV (reference sequence). The V end lost 2 bases, the J end lost 7 bases, and 15 bases lay between the germline ends. The CDR3 sequence: CASSLDGSTANSPLHF. DNA for the CDR3: TGTGCCAGCAGTTTAGACGGGTCCACTGCGAATTCACCCCTCCACTTT.

The chain joins TRBV6-5 to TRBJ2-3; possible D gene TRBD1, 5 bases. The V gene's germline CDR1 is MNHEY and CDR2 SVGAGI. CDR3 length equals 11 residues. Trimming cost V 9 bases and J 4 bases, with 8 bases left between them. This CDR3 reads CARDTSDTQYF. The CDR3 DNA reads as TGTGCCAGGGACACCTCAGATACGCAGTATTTT.

The table lists this clone with a few counts. The rearrangement joins TRBV5-4 to TRBJ1-1, with 8 positions matching TRBD1. CDR3 length equals 16 residues. The V and J ends lost 1 base and 6 bases, in that order; junction bases with no gene match: 11. CDR1 and CDR2 (germline): SGHNT, YYREEE (reference sequence). In nucleotides, the CDR3 is TGTGCCAGCAGCTTGCAGAGCAGGGGGCCCTACGCTGAAGCTTTCTTT. Amino acids: CASSLQSRGPYAEAFF.

About this clone: In the same sample, other DNA sequences code for this CDR3. The rearrangement joins TRBV3-1 (or the pseudogene TRBV3-2) to TRBJ1-2, with D perhaps TRBD1 (5 bases). Deletions cut 1 base from V and 4 bases from J, with 7 bases between. CDR1 is LGHDT, CDR2 YNNKEL, per germline (reference sequence). The CDR3 contains 13 residues. CDR3 nucleotide sequence: TGTGCCAGCAGCCAAGGACAGCTCTATGGCTACACCTTC. Its translation is CASSQGQLYGYTF.

In its sample, this clone was seen once. V gene TRBV18 combines with J gene TRBJ1-2; 12 positions match TRBD1. Germline V gene sequence: CDR1 KGHSH, CDR2 LQKENI. This CDR3 is built from 15 residues. Trimming removed 2 bases from V and 13 bases from J; junction bases left unmatched: 11. This chain's CDR3 is CASSPMGQGANKATF. The CDR3 bases are TGTGCCAGCTCACCAATGGGACAGGGGGCGAATAAGGCCACCTTC.